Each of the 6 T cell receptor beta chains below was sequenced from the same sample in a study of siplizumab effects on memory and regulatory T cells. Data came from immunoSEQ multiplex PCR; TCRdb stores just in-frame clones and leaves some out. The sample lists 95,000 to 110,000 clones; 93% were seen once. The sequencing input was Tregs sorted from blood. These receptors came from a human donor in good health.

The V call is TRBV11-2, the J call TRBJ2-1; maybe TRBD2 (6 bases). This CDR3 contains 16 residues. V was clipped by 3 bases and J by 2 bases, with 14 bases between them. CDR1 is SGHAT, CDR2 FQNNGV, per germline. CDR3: CASSFLGGVAYNEQFF. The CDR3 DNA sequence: TGTGCCAGCAGCTTCCTGGGGGGAGTTGCCTACAATGAGCAGTTCTTC.

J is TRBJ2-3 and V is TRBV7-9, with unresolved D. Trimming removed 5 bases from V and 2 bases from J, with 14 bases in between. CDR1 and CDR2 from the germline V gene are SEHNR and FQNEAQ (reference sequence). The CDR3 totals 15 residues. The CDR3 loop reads CASSGQQTDTDTQYF. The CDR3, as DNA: TGTGCCAGCAGCGGCCAACAAACGGACACAGATACGCAGTATTTT.

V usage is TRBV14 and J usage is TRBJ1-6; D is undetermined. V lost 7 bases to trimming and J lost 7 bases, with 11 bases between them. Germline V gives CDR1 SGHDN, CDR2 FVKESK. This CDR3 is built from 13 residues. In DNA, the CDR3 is TGTGCCAGCAAGAGCCCACTAAATTCACCCCTCCACTTT. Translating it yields CASKSPLNSPLHF.

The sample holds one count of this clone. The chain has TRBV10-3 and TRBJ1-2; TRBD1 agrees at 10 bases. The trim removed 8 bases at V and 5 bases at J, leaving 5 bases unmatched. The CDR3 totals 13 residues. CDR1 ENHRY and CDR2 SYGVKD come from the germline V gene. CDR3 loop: CAISGTGDYGYTF. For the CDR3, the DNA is TGTGCCATCTCCGGGACAGGGGATTATGGCTACACCTTC.

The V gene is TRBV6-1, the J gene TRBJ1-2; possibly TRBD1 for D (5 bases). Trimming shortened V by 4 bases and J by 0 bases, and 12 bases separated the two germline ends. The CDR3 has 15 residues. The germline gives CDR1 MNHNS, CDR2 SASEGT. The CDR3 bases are TGTGCCAGCAGTGCGGGCGGGACGCCTAACTATGGCTACACCTTC. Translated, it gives CASSAGGTPNYGYTF.

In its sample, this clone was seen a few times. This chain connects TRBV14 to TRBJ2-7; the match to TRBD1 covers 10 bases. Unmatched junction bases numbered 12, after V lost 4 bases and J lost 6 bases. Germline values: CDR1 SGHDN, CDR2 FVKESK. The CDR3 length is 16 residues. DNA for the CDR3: TGTGCCAGCAGCCTCGGGAGCGGGACAGGGGTGTTCGAGCAGTACTTC. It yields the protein CASSLGSGTGVFEQYF. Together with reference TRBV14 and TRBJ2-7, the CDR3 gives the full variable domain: EAGVTQFPSHSVIEKGQTVTLRCDPISGHDNLYWYRRVMGKEIKFLLHFVKESKQDESGMPNNRFLAERTGGTYSTLKVQPAELEDSGVYFCASSLGSGTGVFEQYFGPGTRLTVT.